This passage covers 24 T cell receptor beta chains from one sample sequenced in a study of cytomegalovirus exposure and HLA in healthy donors. PCR amplification relied on 60 Vbeta primers (plus 13 Jbeta primers). Produced via immunoSEQ multiplex PCR; TCRdb's table is partial and in-frame only. The sample lists 95,000 to 150,000 clones; 70% to 85% were seen once. The sequenced material came from PBMCs. These receptors were obtained from a man aged 40-50 years in good health and CMV-seropositive.

This chain links TRBV4-2 with TRBJ2-4, with 14 bases fitting TRBD2. Trimming cost V 0 bases and J 6 bases; bases outside gene matches: 7. CDR3 length: 18 residues. The germline gives CDR1 LGHNA, CDR2 YNFKEQ. The CDR3 protein is CASSQDGTSGSYGNIQYF. The CDR3, as DNA: TGTGCCAGCAGCCAAGATGGGACTAGCGGGAGTTACGGAAACATTCAGTACTTC.

This clone was observed a few times. This sequence joins TRBV7-8 and TRBJ1-2; TRBD1 matches 9 bases. The V and J ends lost 5 bases and 4 bases, in that order; junction bases with no gene match: 5. The CDR3 is made up of 14 amino acids. Germline V lookup: CDR1 SGHVS, CDR2 FQNEAQ. The CDR3 spells CASSMGQGGYGYTF. CDR3 DNA sequence: TGTGCCAGCAGCATGGGACAGGGAGGCTATGGCTACACCTTC.

The rearrangement uses TRBV2 and TRBJ2-2; 9 bases are shared with TRBD1. J gave up 4 bases and V 4 bases, and 4 bases lay outside the gene matches. This CDR3 is 15 amino acids long. Germline V gives CDR1 SNHLY, CDR2 FYNNEI. In nucleotides, the CDR3 is TGTGCCAGCAGTGCCGGGACAGGGTCCACCGGGGAGCTGTTTTTT. Protein product: CASSAGTGSTGELFF.

V and J are TRBV15 and TRBJ2-7, with a tentative D call TRBD2 (5 bases). The germline V gene encodes CDR1 LNHNV and CDR2 YYDKDF (reference sequence). Trimming pared 1 base from V and 0 bases from J, leaving 16 bases between. The CDR3 is made up of 17 amino acids. In DNA, the CDR3 is TGTGCCACCAGCAGAGCGGGCGGCGGACGGGGCTCCTACGAGCAGTACTTC. This encodes CATSRAGGGRGSYEQYF.

The J gene is TRBJ1-6, the V gene TRBV5-1; the D gene is possibly TRBD1 (5 bases). This CDR3 comprises 16 residues. The ends were cut back, 7 bases at V and 0 bases at J, with 14 bases in the middle. The germline V gene encodes CDR1 SGHRS and CDR2 YFSETQ. The CDR3 nucleotides read TGCGCCAGCCGTGGAGGGGAAGGCTCCTATAATTCACCCCTCCACTTT. It translates to CASRGGEGSYNSPLHF.

The genes are TRBV6-5 and TRBJ2-5, with D maybe TRBD1 (6 bases). Trimming stripped 5 bases from V and 1 base from J, with 8 bases between. The CDR3 sequence is 13 residues long. The germline V gene encodes CDR1 MNHEY and CDR2 SVGAGI. The CDR3 coding sequence is TGTGCCAGCAGTAGGGGGACCCAAGAGACCCAGTACTTC. Translated, it gives CASSRGTQETQYF.

The gene calls are TRBV19 and TRBJ2-3; the D gene is possibly TRBD1 (5 bases). This CDR3 region has 14 residues. The V and J ends lost 2 bases and 3 bases respectively, with 9 bases between them. Germline V gene sequence: CDR1 LNHDA, CDR2 SQIVND (reference sequence). CDR3 sequence reads: CASSIQGATDTQYF. The CDR3 nucleotides are TGTGCCAGTAGTATACAGGGTGCAACAGATACGCAGTATTTT.

The J gene is TRBJ2-5, the V gene TRBV28, with 10 bases aligning to TRBD2. Germline V gives CDR1 MDHEN, CDR2 SYDVKM. J lost 3 bases, V lost 2 bases, and 3 bases had no gene match. The CDR3 runs 15 residues. CDR3 in amino acids: CASSLLAGVEETQYF. DNA for the CDR3: TGTGCCAGCAGTTTACTAGCGGGAGTTGAAGAGACCCAGTACTTC. The full variable domain, rest sourced from reference TRBV28 and TRBJ2-5, is DVKVTQSSRYLVKRTGEKVFLECVQDMDHENMFWYRQDPGLGLRLIYFSYDVKMKEKGDIPEGYSVSREKKERFSLILESASTNQTSMYLCASSLLAGVEETQYFGPGTRLLVL.

The V call is TRBV27, the J call TRBJ2-5, with a possible D match to TRBD2 (5 bases). The V gene's germline CDR1 is MNHEY and CDR2 SMNVEV (reference sequence). There are 13 residues in the CDR3. Trimming took off 5 bases at V and 3 bases at J, with 10 bases between the two ends. In DNA, the CDR3 is TGTGCCAGCAGTAGGGAGAGGGAAGAGACCCAGTACTTC. Translating it yields CASSREREETQYF.

The chain carries TRBV6-1 and TRBJ1-2; no clear D. The germline V gene has CDR1 MNHNS and CDR2 SASEGT. The CDR3 consists of 14 residues. The V end lost 6 bases, the J end lost 7 bases, and 18 bases lay between the germline ends. The CDR3 sequence is CASSPRTGLGGYTF. The CDR3 region has the DNA TGTGCCAGCAGCCCTCGGACTGGGCTAGGTGGCTACACCTTC.

The V gene is TRBV7-9, the J gene TRBJ1-2; TRBD1 agrees at 8 bases. CDR1 is SEHNR and CDR2 is FQNEAQ in the germline V gene (reference sequence). V lost 4 bases to trimming and J lost 6 bases; unmatched junction nucleotides: 4. The CDR3 spans 13 residues. CDR3 residues: CASSYGTGDGYTF. The CDR3 bases are TGTGCCAGCAGCTACGGGACAGGTGATGGCTACACCTTC.

This chain joins TRBV5-1 and TRBJ1-1; D gene unclear. Germline assignment: CDR1 SGHRS and CDR2 YFSETQ. V was pared by 3 bases and J by 1 base, with 13 bases between. CDR3 length: 15 amino acids. CDR3 loop: CASSSFPTPNTEAFF. CDR3 in DNA: TGCGCCAGCAGCTCCTTCCCAACACCGAACACTGAAGCTTTCTTT.

The J gene is TRBJ2-5, the V gene TRBV9, with D unclear. Deletions cut 0 bases from V and 5 bases from J, with 8 bases between. Germline V gene sequence: CDR1 SGDLS, CDR2 YYNGEE. This CDR3 region has 13 residues. The CDR3 nucleotides read TGTGCCAGCAGCGTAGCCCCCCGGGAGACCCAGTACTTC. Amino acid sequence: CASSVAPRETQYF.

The chain carries TRBV5-5 and TRBJ1-2; 10 bases line up with TRBD1. Trimming removed 4 bases from V and 7 bases from J; junction bases left unmatched: 13. Germline loops: CDR1 SGHKS, CDR2 YYEKEE (reference sequence). CDR3 length: 16 residues. The DNA for the CDR3 is TGTGCCAGCAGCACCAACCCAGGGACAGGGGATAGTGGCTACACCTTC. This sequence encodes CASSTNPGTGDSGYTF.

The chain joins TRBV2 to TRBJ2-3, with 8 bases that match TRBD2. V lost 7 bases and J lost 2; bases outside the gene matches: 5. Germline V gene sequence: CDR1 SNHLY, CDR2 FYNNEI. The CDR3 consists of 14 residues. This chain's CDR3 is CASTAGGSTDTQYF. Written as DNA, the CDR3 is TGTGCCAGCACCGCGGGAGGTTCCACAGATACGCAGTATTTT.

This clone was seen a single time. This sequence joins TRBV2 and TRBJ2-7; 8 bases match TRBD2. The CDR3 loop spans 14 amino acids. J was trimmed by 2 bases and V by 6 bases; bases with no gene match: 6. Germline loops: CDR1 SNHLY, CDR2 FYNNEI. The CDR3 nucleotides read TGTGCCAGCAGAGCAGCGGGAGACCCCTACGAGCAGTACTTC. Translating gives CASRAAGDPYEQYF.

This chain uses TRBV7-9 with TRBJ1-2, with 7 bases matching TRBD1. The CDR3 runs 14 residues. The germline V gene has CDR1 SEHNR and CDR2 FQNEAQ (reference sequence). The V and J ends lost 5 bases and 3 bases, in that order; junction bases with no gene match: 6. Here the CDR3 DNA reads TGTGCCAGCAGCGCGGGACAGTCTTACTATGGCTACACCTTC. Residues: CASSAGQSYYGYTF.

The CDR3 DNA is TGTGCCAGCAGCGTATGGACAGGGGCAAATCAGCCCCAGCATTTT. Translating gives CASSVWTGANQPQHF. The chain is built from TRBV5-6 and TRBJ1-5; 9 bases are a match to TRBD1. Per the germline V gene, CDR1 is SGHDT and CDR2 is YYEEEE. This CDR3 has 15 residues. The V and J ends lost 4 bases and 4 bases, in that order; junction bases with no gene match: 6.

This clone has a handful of counts. The chain links TRBV9 to TRBJ1-1; D remains ambiguous. Germline V gene sequence: CDR1 SGDLS, CDR2 YYNGEE. The CDR3 consists of 15 residues. Trimming stripped 4 bases from V and 4 bases from J, with 17 bases between. Here the CDR3 reads CASSSFLGGGTEAFF. CDR3 DNA sequence: TGTGCCAGCAGCTCCTTTTTGGGAGGTGGCACTGAAGCTTTCTTT.

The rearrangement uses TRBV11-2 and TRBJ1-1, with unresolved D. The CDR3 sequence is 11 residues long. CDR1 and CDR2 from the germline V gene are SGHAT and FQNNGV. Trimming took 2 bases from V and 8 from J, leaving 6 bases between them. The CDR3 here is CASSLLREAFF. The CDR3 DNA follows: TGTGCCAGCAGCTTACTACGGGAAGCTTTCTTT.

The genes are TRBV30 and TRBJ2-3, with 10 bases lining up with TRBD2. This CDR3 comprises 15 residues. J was trimmed by 1 base and V by 2 bases; bases with no gene match: 3. CDR1 is GTSNPN, CDR2 SVGIG, per germline (reference sequence). CDR3 residues: CAWSRGTSGTDTQYF. DNA of the CDR3: TGTGCCTGGAGTCGGGGGACTAGCGGCACAGATACGCAGTATTTT.

This clone was counted a few times. The rearrangement links TRBV9 to TRBJ2-1, with D possibly matching TRBD1 (5 bases). V gave up 3 bases and J gave up 7 bases, with 8 bases separating them. Germline-derived CDR1 and CDR2 are SGDLS and YYNGEE. The CDR3 runs 12 residues. DNA for the CDR3: TGTGCCAGCAGCGGAAGGGGTAATGAGCAGTTCTTC. Amino acid sequence: CASSGRGNEQFF.

There are a few counts of this clone. The chain is built from TRBV9 and TRBJ2-2; TRBD1 is a possible D gene (6 bases). V shed 2 bases and J shed 3 bases, with 11 bases lying between them. CDR3 length equals 15 residues. Germline assignment: CDR1 SGDLS and CDR2 YYNGEE. In DNA, the CDR3 is TGTGCCAGCAGCGTCAACAGGGCGGACACCGGGGAGCTGTTTTTT. Translating it yields CASSVNRADTGELFF. The whole variable domain, filled in from reference TRBV9 and TRBJ2-2, reads DSGVTQTPKHLITATGQRVTLRCSPRSGDLSVYWYQQSLDQGLQFLIQYYNGEERAKGNILERFSAQQFPDLHSELNLSSLELGDSALYFCASSVNRADTGELFFGEGSRLTVL.

The chain uses TRBV4-1 and TRBJ1-2; 9 bases are shared with TRBD1. The CDR3 extends over 16 amino acids. Germline values: CDR1 MGHRA, CDR2 YSYEKL. Trimming at V came to 5 bases and at J to 7 bases, leaving 14 bases not matched to a gene. CDR3 sequence: CASSAGQGGDYGGYTF. In nucleotides, the CDR3 is TGCGCCAGCAGCGCGGGACAGGGAGGGGATTATGGTGGCTACACCTTC.